The 23 T cell receptor beta chains below come from one sample, sequenced in a study of T-cell memory formation after mild COVID-19. TCRdb re-derived calls from the 5' RACE reads in MiXCR, one entry per CDR3 protein. The table lists 250,000 to 350,000 distinct CDR3 sequences, roughly an eighth of them singletons. Material: PBMCs or a T cell subset sorted from them (not recorded which). The receptors were gathered from a man aged 18 to 35 who had mild COVID-19 (a few samples of this study predate the infection). Cell type and time point are not known.

This clonotype was detected a few times. The genes are TRBV4-1 and TRBJ2-2; D uncertain. The CDR3 extends over 13 amino acids. Per the germline V gene, CDR1 is MGHRA and CDR2 is YSYEKL. The V gene lost 7 bases and the J gene lost 6 bases, with 12 bases spanning the gap. Written as DNA, the CDR3 is TGCGCCAGCATGAGGAAAGGAGCCGGGGAGCTGTTTTTT. Translated, it gives CASMRKGAGELFF.

The V gene is TRBV10-3, the J gene TRBJ2-7; 7 nucleotides line up with TRBD2. V lost 4 bases, J lost 2 bases, and 11 bases stayed unmatched. The germline CDR1 and CDR2 sequences are ENHRY and SYGVKD. This CDR3 is built from 16 residues. CDR3: CAISATGAGTTYEQYV. DNA of the CDR3: TGTGCCATCAGTGCTACAGGAGCGGGGACGACCTACGAGCAGTACGTC.

This clonotype has a count of ten or more. The rearrangement uses TRBV7-2 and TRBJ1-4; 8 positions match TRBD1. Germline V CDR1 and CDR2: SGHTA, FQGNSA. Trimming took 5 bases from V and 7 from J; bases not matched to a gene: 3. The CDR3 extends over 13 amino acids. The CDR3 loop is CASSRQGSEKLFF. The CDR3 DNA reads TGTGCCAGCAGCCGACAGGGGAGTGAAAAACTGTTTTTT.

The V gene is TRBV24-1, the J gene TRBJ2-3, with 8 positions matching TRBD1. The germline V gene encodes CDR1 KGHDR and CDR2 SFDVKD. V dropped 5 bases and J dropped 2; count of bases not matched to a gene: 2. This CDR3 is built from 14 residues. The CDR3 sequence: CATSGQGITDTQYF. The CDR3, as DNA: TGTGCCACCAGTGGACAGGGGATCACAGATACGCAGTATTTT.

The sample holds a few counts of this clonotype. This chain links TRBV5-1 with TRBJ1-3, with a possible D match to TRBD1 (6 bases). The CDR3 extends over 16 amino acids. CDR1 is SGHRS and CDR2 is YFSETQ in the germline V gene. Trimming left V 0 bases short and J 3 bases short, with 13 bases between. The DNA for the CDR3 is TGCGCCAGCAGCTTGGCCGGGGGGCTCAATGGAAACACCATATATTTT. This codes for CASSLAGGLNGNTIYF.

This clonotype was seen a handful of times. The V and J genes are TRBV4-3 and TRBJ2-3; 8 nucleotides agree with TRBD2. The CDR3 length is 16 residues. V shed 3 bases and J 2 bases; nucleotides not matched to a gene: 7. Germline V gene sequence: CDR1 LGHNA, CDR2 YSLEER. DNA of the CDR3: TGCGCCAGCAGCCAGTACTCAGCGGGGGTCACAGATACGCAGTATTTT. Protein: CASSQYSAGVTDTQYF.

This clonotype was counted only a few times. The V gene is TRBV20-1, the J gene TRBJ2-1; either TRBD1 or TRBD2 may supply D (5 bases each). V lost 6 bases to trimming and J lost 9 bases, with 24 bases between them. Germline V CDR1 and CDR2: DFQATT, SNEGSKA (reference sequence). The CDR3 has 15 residues. The CDR3 loop is CSATGGIRLIGEQFF. As DNA, the CDR3 is TGCAGTGCGACTGGGGGAATAAGGCTTATAGGTGAGCAGTTCTTC.

This clonotype turned up a few times. The gene calls are TRBV11-2 and TRBJ2-7, with D possibly being TRBD2 (6 bases). V lost 4 bases, J lost 6 bases, and 7 bases lay in between. Germline loops: CDR1 SGHAT, CDR2 FQNNGV. This CDR3 comprises 11 residues. CDR3 DNA: TGTGCCAGCAGCTGGGACTCCGAGCAGTACTTC. Protein: CASSWDSEQYF.

The chain carries TRBV7-8 and TRBJ1-3, with TRBD1 as a possible D gene (6 bases). Deletions cut 3 bases from V and 0 bases from J, with 24 bases between. CDR3 size: 20 residues. Per the germline V gene, CDR1 is SGHVS and CDR2 is FQNEAQ. The CDR3 DNA reads TGTGCCAGCAGCTTTTCGGCGGTCCCGATTCAGGGACACTCTGGAAACACCATATATTTT. This codes for CASSFSAVPIQGHSGNTIYF.

This clonotype turned up a few times. The chain recombines TRBV5-1 with TRBJ2-5, with 9 nucleotides matching TRBD1. V shed 4 bases and J 4 bases; nucleotides not matched to a gene: 11. This CDR3 spans 16 amino acids. Germline CDR1 and CDR2: SGHRS and YFSETQ. CDR3 residues: CASSPRDRVGGETQYF. DNA of the CDR3: TGCGCCAGCAGCCCCCGGGACAGGGTCGGAGGAGAGACCCAGTACTTC.

The chain joins TRBV10-3 to TRBJ2-3, with D maybe TRBD1 (7 bases). This CDR3 region has 17 residues. Trimming left V 2 bases short and J 2 bases short, with 17 bases between. Per germline, CDR1 ENHRY and CDR2 SYGVKD. CDR3 nucleotides: TGTGCCATCAGTGAGGTGGCAGGGGGGCGTTTCACAGATACGCAGTATTTT. It is translated as CAISEVAGGRFTDTQYF.

This clonotype was seen more than once but under ten times. V gene TRBV3-1 combines with J gene TRBJ2-4; D not certain. The germline V gene has CDR1 LGHDT and CDR2 YNNKEL (reference sequence). V was shortened by 1 base and J by 2 bases, with 6 bases between the two germline ends. The CDR3 is made up of 14 amino acids. The DNA of the CDR3 is TGTGCCAGCAGCCAAGGAGAGTCCAAAAACATTCAGTACTTC. Translating it yields CASSQGESKNIQYF.

The chain combines TRBV9 with TRBJ2-3; D is possibly TRBD2 (5 bases). Germline CDR1 and CDR2: SGDLS and YYNGEE. The CDR3 sequence is 13 residues long. With 10 bases removed from V and 2 bases from J, the gap between germline ends came to 14 bases. CDR3: CARSPRVTDTQYF. In nucleotides, the CDR3 is TGTGCCCGGTCTCCGAGGGTCACAGATACGCAGTATTTT.

The gene calls are TRBV14 and TRBJ2-3, with TRBD1 matching over 10 bases. CDR1 and CDR2 (germline): SGHDN, FVKESK. There are 14 residues in the CDR3. V shed 6 bases, J shed 0 bases, and the junction held 0 bases outside the gene matches. CDR3 region: CASRGQGSTDTQYF. DNA for the CDR3: TGTGCCAGCAGGGGACAGGGGAGCACAGATACGCAGTATTTT.

This clonotype was seen more than once but under ten times. The V call is TRBV21-1, the J call TRBJ1-2; TRBD1, the table's D call, was not compared with the DNA. TRBV21-1 is listed as a pseudogene. This CDR3 spans 16 amino acids. The CDR3 protein is CASGYRTGETPYGYTF. Written as DNA, the CDR3 is TGTGCCAGCGGATATCGGACAGGAGAAACCCCCTATGGCTACACCTTC.

Ten or more counts support this clonotype. The chain recombines TRBV7-2 with TRBJ2-2, with D unclear. The CDR3 length is 13 residues. From germline, CDR1 is SGHTA and CDR2 FQGNSA. The V and J ends lost 3 bases and 6 bases respectively, with 8 bases between them. CDR3 sequence (DNA): TGTGCCAGCAGCTTCCGAACTGCCGGGGAGCTGTTTTTT. This sequence encodes CASSFRTAGELFF. Filled out from reference TRBV7-2 and TRBJ2-2, the complete variable domain reads GAGVSQSPSNKVTEKGKDVELRCDPISGHTALYWYRQSLGQGLEFLIYFQGNSAPDKSGLPSDRFSAERTGGSVSTLTIQRTQQEDSAVYLCASSFRTAGELFFGEGSRLTVL.

This clonotype was picked up a small number of times. V and J are TRBV20-1 and TRBJ1-5; 7 positions agree with TRBD1. This CDR3 has 15 residues. Per germline, CDR1 DFQATT and CDR2 SNEGSKA (reference sequence). V trimming: 3 bases; J trimming: 0 bases; junction bases outside the gene matches: 5. The DNA of the CDR3 is TGCAGTGCTAGTGGGACAGCAAATAGCAATCAGCCCCAGCATTTT. Encoded protein: CSASGTANSNQPQHF.

In this sample, this clonotype turned up many times. The chain combines TRBV5-1 with TRBJ2-5; 12 nucleotides line up with TRBD2. With V trimmed by 0 bases and J by 3 bases, 9 bases remained unmatched. The CDR3 spans 18 residues. Germline V lookup: CDR1 SGHRS, CDR2 YFSETQ. The CDR3 DNA follows: TGCGCCAGCAGCTTGGACCTTCCGGCTAGCGGGGGGGAAGAGACCCAGTACTTC. Translation gives CASSLDLPASGGEETQYF. Looking up the rest from reference TRBV5-1 and TRBJ2-5 gives the full variable domain: KAGVTQTPRYLIKTRGQQVTLSCSPISGHRSVSWYQQTPGQGLQFLFEYFSETQRNKGNFPGRFSGRQFSNSRSEMNVSTLELGDSALYLCASSLDLPASGGEETQYFGPGTRLLVL.

The chain couples TRBV20-1 to TRBJ2-7; 7 bases fit TRBD1. This CDR3 comprises 14 residues. The germline V gene has CDR1 DFQATT and CDR2 SNEGSKA (reference sequence). V was pared by 1 base and J by 6 bases, with 9 bases of the junction left unmatched. CDR3: CSARVADRASEQYF. CDR3 DNA: TGCAGTGCTAGAGTGGCTGACAGGGCTTCCGAGCAGTACTTC.

V usage is TRBV3-2 and J usage is TRBJ2-7; TRBD1, the table's D call, lacks a check against the DNA. TRBV3-2 is a pseudogene segment. The length of the CDR3 is 19 residues. CDR3 in amino acids: CASSQEDGGPEARTYEQYV. The CDR3 bases are TGTGCCAGCAGCCAAGAGGACGGGGGGCCGGAGGCTAGGACCTACGAGCAGTACGTC.

This clonotype appeared a few times. This rearrangement joins TRBV7-3 to TRBJ2-3; D might be TRBD2 (6 bases). CDR1 is SGHTA, CDR2 FQGTGA, per germline. Between the trimmed V and J ends, which lost 5 bases and 2 bases, there was a span of 14 bases. CDR3 length: 15 amino acids. The CDR3 here is CASSPIAAPTDTQYF. In DNA form, the CDR3 reads TGTGCCAGCAGCCCAATAGCGGCCCCCACAGATACGCAGTATTTT.

This rearrangement joins TRBV5-6 to TRBJ1-1; D uncertain. Germline V lookup: CDR1 SGHDT, CDR2 YYEEEE. CDR3 length equals 14 residues. The germline V and J ends were trimmed by 4 bases and 4 bases, with 14 bases remaining between them. The CDR3 nucleotides are TGTGCCAGCAGCGTGGTATGGGGTCCCACTGAAGCTTTCTTT. Its translation: CASSVVWGPTEAFF.

This rearrangement joins TRBV5-1 to TRBJ1-2; D gene uncertain. Trimming shortened V by 0 bases and J by 3 bases, and 6 bases separated the two germline ends. This CDR3 has 13 amino acids. Germline values: CDR1 SGHRS, CDR2 YFSETQ. CDR3 in amino acids: CASSLARYYGYTF. DNA for the CDR3: TGCGCCAGCAGCTTGGCCAGGTACTATGGCTACACCTTC. The entire variable domain, with the rest obtained from reference TRBV5-1 and TRBJ1-2, is as follows: KAGVTQTPRYLIKTRGQQVTLSCSPISGHRSVSWYQQTPGQGLQFLFEYFSETQRNKGNFPGRFSGRQFSNSRSEMNVSTLELGDSALYLCASSLARYYGYTFGSGTRLTVV.